Reported below is one TCR beta chain. Its specificity is unknown. The sample comes from a study of STAT3 mutations in large granular lymphocyte leukemia. Profiled with immunoSEQ multiplex PCR; TCRdb holds only in-frame clones, not every one. There are about 42,000 clones in the sample; approximately 78% occur only once, and less than 0.55% lies in the top ten. The V gene end was trimmed by 4 bases and the J gene end by 6 bases; junction bases not matched to a gene: 8. The CDR3 spans 15 residues. The germline gives CDR1 SGHRS, CDR2 YFSETQ. Points from the study as a whole: Every T-LGLL patient had at least one immunodominant TCRbeta clonotype.

The chain has TRBV5-1 and TRBJ1-5; 9 nucleotides line up with TRBD1. Material: PBMCs. This sequence was found in a human donor with T large granular lymphocyte leukemia. Some clones in this sample may be carry-over from other donors' samples. The CDR3, as DNA: TGCGCCAGCAGCCTTATCCCGGGACAGGGTCAGCCCCAGCATTTT. It encodes CASSLIPGQGQPQHF. Using reference TRBV5-1 and TRBJ1-5 for the parts outside the CDR3, the full variable domain is KAGVTQTPRYLIKTRGQQVTLSCSPISGHRSVSWYQQTPGQGLQFLFEYFSETQRNKGNFPGRFSGRQFSNSRSEMNVSTLELGDSALYLCASSLIPGQGQPQHFGDGTRLSIL.